This T cell receptor beta chain emerged from a study of T cells in tuberculosis (dated by TCRdb to the late 2010s). Background for the entire study: The study combined CD1B tetramers and high-throughput TCR immunosequencing to characterize T cells specific for the mycobacterial lipid antigen glucose monomycolate (GMM). A South African clinical cohort compared IGRA-negative adolescents, IGRA-positive adolescents with latent tuberculosis and adults with active tuberculosis, approximately ten per group.

At study entry, adolescents were screened for latent tuberculosis infection using a tuberculin skin test and the QuantiFERON-TB GOLD In-Tube IGRA. Immunosequencing was performed on unsorted cryopreserved PBMC, with 95,000 to 100,000 T cells per clinical donor covered on average. Eleven high schools in the Worcester region of the Western Cape, South Africa, served as enrollment sites for adolescents aged 12 to 18 years. Roughly 10 adolescents infected with M. tuberculosis and about 10 uninfected adolescents were chosen and matched for age and sex. Adolescent PBMC were isolated from freshly drawn heparinized blood by density centrifugation and cryopreserved. The paper's findings and limits, for the study overall: Clinical samples were selected based on the availability of cryopreserved specimens, with adults included as active tuberculosis cases and adolescents included as controls. Smaller mean NN-distances to GMM-specific TCRs were observed in active tuberculosis TCR-alpha repertoires than in IGRA-negative controls, suggesting clonal expansion of GMM-specific TCRs. The smaller NN-distances in active tuberculosis patients were driven in part by shorter CDR3-alpha lengths, while the difference seen for TCR-beta was not statistically significant. With the diverse GMM-specific repertoire as input, a classifier achieved roughly 87% accuracy (AUROC 0.7 to 0.9), whereas GEM motif frequencies as input gave around 70% accuracy.

About this clone itself: Its specific antigen is unknown. No base-level quality is on record; no much larger clone is a single base apart.

The immunoSEQ multiplex PCR assay was used to generate TCR libraries, with TCR-beta and/or TCR-alpha/delta assays applied to each sample. Amplified TCR libraries were sequenced on the Illumina high-throughput platform. Per the original workflow: Clustering and dimensionality reduction relied on pairwise TCRdist distances among GMM-specific receptors from T cells that were either sorted ex vivo or expanded in vitro. Each clinical repertoire was scored by mean NN-distance, the average TCRdist to the nearest 10% of tetramer-positive reference sequences. GEM TCR motif frequency was calculated as the fraction of unique TCRs that matched known GEM sequences in V/J usage and CDR3 length. Active tuberculosis was classified by linear discriminant analysis with leave-one-out cross-validation, implemented in scikit-learn. TCRdb re-hosts the immuneACCESS table, in-frame sequences only. Its copies lack some clones; in the studies checked, an unresolved V gene accounts for under half of them, and the cause for the rest is not known. Clone size and V and J calls were adopted from that table, with D and trimming inferred from the DNA. In this sample the table shows about 43,000 clones, around 94% of which occur a single time. About 2% of the sample comes from the top ten.

The junction shows trimming of 5 bases on V and 3 bases on J, plus 13 bases between the germline ends. Per the germline V gene, SGHTA is the CDR1 and FQGNSA is the CDR2. The CDR3, cysteine through phenylalanine, is 14 amino acids long. Only the CDR3 part of the read is kept: 42 bases, read in frame from the first base. This receptor chain uses TRBV7-2 and TRBJ1-1; the D gene is unclear. The source material was PBMCs. The sequence derives from a donor aged 10-29 years with latent tuberculosis or without tuberculosis infection. Some clones in this sample may be carry-over from other donors' samples. CDR3 loop: CASSLLPEYTEAFF. The nucleotide sequence reads as follows: TGTGCCAGCAGCCTCCTGCCGGAGTACACTGAAGCTTTCTTT.